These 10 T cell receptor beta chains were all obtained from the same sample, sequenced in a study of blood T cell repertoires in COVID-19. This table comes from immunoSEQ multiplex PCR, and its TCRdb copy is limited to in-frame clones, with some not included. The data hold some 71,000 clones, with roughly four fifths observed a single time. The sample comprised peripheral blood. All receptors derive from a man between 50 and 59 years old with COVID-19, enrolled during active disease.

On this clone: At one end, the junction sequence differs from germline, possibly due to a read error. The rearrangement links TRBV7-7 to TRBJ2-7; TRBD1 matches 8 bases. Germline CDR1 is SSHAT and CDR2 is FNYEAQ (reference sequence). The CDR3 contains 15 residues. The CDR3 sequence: CASSEGTGRTYEQYF. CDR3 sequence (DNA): TGTGCTAGCAGCGAGGGGACAGGACGAACCTACGAGCAGTACTTC.

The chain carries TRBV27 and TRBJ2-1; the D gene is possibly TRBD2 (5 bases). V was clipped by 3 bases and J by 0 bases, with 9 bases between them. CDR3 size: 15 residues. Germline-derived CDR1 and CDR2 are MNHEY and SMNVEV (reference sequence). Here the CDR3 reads CASSFRADSYNEQFF. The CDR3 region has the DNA TGTGCCAGCAGTTTTCGAGCGGACTCCTACAATGAGCAGTTCTTC.

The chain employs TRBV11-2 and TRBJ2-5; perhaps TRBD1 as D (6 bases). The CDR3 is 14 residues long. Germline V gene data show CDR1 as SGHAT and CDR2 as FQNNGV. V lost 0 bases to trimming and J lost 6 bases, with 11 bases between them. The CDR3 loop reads CASSLDRGLKTQYF. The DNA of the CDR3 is TGTGCCAGCAGCTTAGACAGGGGTCTAAAGACCCAGTACTTC.

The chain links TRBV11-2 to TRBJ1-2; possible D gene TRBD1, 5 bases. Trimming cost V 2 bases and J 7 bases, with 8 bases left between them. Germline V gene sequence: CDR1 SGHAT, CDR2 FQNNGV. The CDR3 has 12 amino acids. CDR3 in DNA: TGTGCCAGCAGCTTAATAGGGGTTGGCTACACCTTC. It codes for CASSLIGVGYTF. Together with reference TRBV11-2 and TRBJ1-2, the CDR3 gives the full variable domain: EAGVAQSPRYKIIEKRQSVAFWCNPISGHATLYWYQQILGQGPKLLIQFQNNGVVDDSQLPKDRFSAERLKGVDSTLKIQPAKLEDSAVYLCASSLIGVGYTFGSGTRLTVV.

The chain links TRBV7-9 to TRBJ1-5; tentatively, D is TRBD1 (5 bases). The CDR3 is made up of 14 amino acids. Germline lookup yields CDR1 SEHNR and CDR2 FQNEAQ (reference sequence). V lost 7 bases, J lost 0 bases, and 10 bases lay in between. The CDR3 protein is CASTSGNSNQPQHF. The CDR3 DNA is TGTGCCAGCACTTCAGGGAATAGCAATCAGCCCCAGCATTTT.

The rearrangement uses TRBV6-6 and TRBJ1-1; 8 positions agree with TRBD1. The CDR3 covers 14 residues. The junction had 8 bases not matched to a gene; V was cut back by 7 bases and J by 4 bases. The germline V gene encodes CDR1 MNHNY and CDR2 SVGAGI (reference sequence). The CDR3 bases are TGTGCCAGCATTATGACAGGGGTGAGCACTGAAGCTTTCTTT. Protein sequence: CASIMTGVSTEAFF.

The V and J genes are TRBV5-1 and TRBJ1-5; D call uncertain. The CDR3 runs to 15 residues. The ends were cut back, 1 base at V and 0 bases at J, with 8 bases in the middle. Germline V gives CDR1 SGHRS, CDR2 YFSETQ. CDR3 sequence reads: CASSLFTDSNQPQHF. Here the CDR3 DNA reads TGCGCCAGCAGCTTGTTCACAGATAGCAATCAGCCCCAGCATTTT.

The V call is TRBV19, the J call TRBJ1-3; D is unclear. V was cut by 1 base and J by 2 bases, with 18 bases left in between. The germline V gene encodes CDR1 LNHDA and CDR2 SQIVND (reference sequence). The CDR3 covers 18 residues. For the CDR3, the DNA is TGTGCCAGTAGTATAGGGTGGAGGGTGAGTCGAACTGGAAACACCATATATTTT. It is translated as CASSIGWRVSRTGNTIYF.

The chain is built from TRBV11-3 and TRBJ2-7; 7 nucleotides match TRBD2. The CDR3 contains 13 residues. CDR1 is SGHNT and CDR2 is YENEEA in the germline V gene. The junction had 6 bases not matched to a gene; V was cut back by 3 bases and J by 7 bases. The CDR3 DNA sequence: TGTGCCAGCAGCTTCTCCGGGGGGAGGGAGCAGTACTTC. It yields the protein CASSFSGGREQYF.

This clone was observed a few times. The CDR3 nucleotides are TGTGCCAGCAGCCTTCGGGGATCCAATCAGCCCCAGCATTTT. Translating it yields CASSLRGSNQPQHF. The chain joins TRBV3-1 (or the pseudogene TRBV3-2) to TRBJ1-5; D is unclear. This CDR3 region has 14 residues. With 4 bases removed from V and 3 bases from J, the gap between germline ends came to 10 bases. Germline V gene lookup returns CDR1 LGHDT and CDR2 YNNKEL (reference sequence).